The sequence of this T cell receptor (beta chain) was determined in a study of shared clonotypes between healthy human individuals. Study-wide points: In contrast to clonotypes shared by all four donors, non-shared clonotypes had lower generation probabilities. Expectations were that clonotype sharing among donors would be affected by sequencing depth. Large sequencing depth failed to make sorted-subset sequencing complete, rarefaction showed.

Of note for this clone: Its antigen is unidentified.

Terminally differentiated effector memory CD45RA+ cells were left out of the naive CD8 fraction, which was CD45RO-negative and positively selected for CCR7. The donors, all of them Caucasian adults, lived in Nashville, Tennessee. Germline assignment: CDR1 MDHEN and CDR2 SYDVKM. With 5 bases removed from V and 2 bases from J, the gap between germline ends came to 16 bases. The CDR3 is 15 amino acids. Assay used: immunoSEQ multiplex PCR; TCRdb lists only in-frame clones, some missing. This sample has about 580,000 clones, with about 98% found just once. This sequence originates from a man younger than 45 in good health. The chain recombines TRBV28 with TRBJ2-7, with TRBD2 as a possible D gene (6 bases). Source material: naive CD8+ T cells sorted from blood. CDR3 DNA sequence: TGTGCCAGCAGTCTATACCGGGACTCTACCTACGAGCAGTACTTC. It codes for CASSLYRDSTYEQYF.